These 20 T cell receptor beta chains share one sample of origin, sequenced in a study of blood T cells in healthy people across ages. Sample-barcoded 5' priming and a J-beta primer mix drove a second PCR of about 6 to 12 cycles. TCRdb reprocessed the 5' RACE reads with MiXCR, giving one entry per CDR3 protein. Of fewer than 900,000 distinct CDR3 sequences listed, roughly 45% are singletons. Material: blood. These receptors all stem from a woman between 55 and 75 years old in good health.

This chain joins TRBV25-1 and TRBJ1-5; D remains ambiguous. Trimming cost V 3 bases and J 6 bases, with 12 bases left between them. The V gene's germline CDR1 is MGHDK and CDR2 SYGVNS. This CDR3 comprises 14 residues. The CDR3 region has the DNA TGTGCCAGCAGTGATGCCTCAGACGTTCAGCCCCAGCATTTT. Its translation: CASSDASDVQPQHF.

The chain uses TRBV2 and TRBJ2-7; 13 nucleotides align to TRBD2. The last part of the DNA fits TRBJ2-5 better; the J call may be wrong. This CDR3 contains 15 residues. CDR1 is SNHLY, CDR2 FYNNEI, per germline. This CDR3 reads CASKLAGGPRETQYF. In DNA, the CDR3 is TGTGCCAGCAAACTAGCGGGAGGGCCGAGGGAGACCCAGTACTTC.

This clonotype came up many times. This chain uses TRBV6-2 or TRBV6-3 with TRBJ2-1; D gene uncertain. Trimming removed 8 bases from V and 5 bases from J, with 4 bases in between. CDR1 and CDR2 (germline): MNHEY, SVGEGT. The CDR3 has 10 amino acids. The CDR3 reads CASRDNEQFF. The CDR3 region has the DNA TGTGCCAGCCGGGACAATGAGCAGTTCTTC.

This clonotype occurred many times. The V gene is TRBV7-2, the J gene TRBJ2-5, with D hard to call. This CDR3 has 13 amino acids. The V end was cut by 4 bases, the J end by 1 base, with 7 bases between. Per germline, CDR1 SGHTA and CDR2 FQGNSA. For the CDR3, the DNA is TGTGCCAGCAGCTCTGCAGGCCAAGAGACCCAGTACTTC. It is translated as CASSSAGQETQYF.

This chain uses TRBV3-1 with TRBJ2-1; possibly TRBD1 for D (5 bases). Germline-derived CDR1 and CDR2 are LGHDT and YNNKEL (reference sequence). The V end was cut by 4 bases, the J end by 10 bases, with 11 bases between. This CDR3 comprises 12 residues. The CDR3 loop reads CASSRGDREQFF. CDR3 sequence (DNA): TGTGCCAGCAGCCGGGGCGATAGAGAGCAGTTCTTC.

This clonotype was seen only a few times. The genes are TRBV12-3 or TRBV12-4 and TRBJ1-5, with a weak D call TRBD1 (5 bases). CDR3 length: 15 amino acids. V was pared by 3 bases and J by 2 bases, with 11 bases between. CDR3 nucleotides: TGTGCCAGCAGTTTTCGGGTGGGGGGCAATCAGCCCCAGCATTTT. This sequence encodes CASSFRVGGNQPQHF.

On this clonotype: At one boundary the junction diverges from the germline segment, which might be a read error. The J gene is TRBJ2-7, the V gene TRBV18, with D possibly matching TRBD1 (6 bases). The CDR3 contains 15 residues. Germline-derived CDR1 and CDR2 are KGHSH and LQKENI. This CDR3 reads CASSTPGQQSYEQYF. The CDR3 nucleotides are TGCGCCAGCTCAACCCCGGGACAACAATCCTACGAGCAGTACTTC.

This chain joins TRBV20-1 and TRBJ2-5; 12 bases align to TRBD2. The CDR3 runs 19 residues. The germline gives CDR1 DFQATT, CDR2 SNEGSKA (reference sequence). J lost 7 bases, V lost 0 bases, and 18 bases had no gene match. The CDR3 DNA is TGCAGTGCTAGAGATATAAGACTAGCGGGAGATAGAATGGGGGGGACCCAGTACTTC. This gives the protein CSARDIRLAGDRMGGTQYF.

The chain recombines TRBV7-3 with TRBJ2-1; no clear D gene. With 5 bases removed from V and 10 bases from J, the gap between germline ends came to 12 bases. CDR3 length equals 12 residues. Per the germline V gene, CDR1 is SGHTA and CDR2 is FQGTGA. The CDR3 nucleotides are TGTGCCAGCAGCCCCGGGCCCAACGAGCAGTTCTTC. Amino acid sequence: CASSPGPNEQFF.

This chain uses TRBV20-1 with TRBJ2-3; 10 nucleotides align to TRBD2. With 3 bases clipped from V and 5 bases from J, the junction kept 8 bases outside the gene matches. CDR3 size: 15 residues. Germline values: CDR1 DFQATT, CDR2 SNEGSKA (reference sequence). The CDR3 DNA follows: TGCAGTGCTAGTGTGGCTAGCGGGGGCATAGATACGCAGTATTTT. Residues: CSASVASGGIDTQYF.

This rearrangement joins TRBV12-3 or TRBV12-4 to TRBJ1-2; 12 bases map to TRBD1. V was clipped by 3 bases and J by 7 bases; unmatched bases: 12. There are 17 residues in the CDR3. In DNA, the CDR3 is TGTGCCAGCAGTTTTCTTCCCTCCGGGACAGGGGGCGGTGGCTACACCTTC. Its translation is CASSFLPSGTGGGGYTF.

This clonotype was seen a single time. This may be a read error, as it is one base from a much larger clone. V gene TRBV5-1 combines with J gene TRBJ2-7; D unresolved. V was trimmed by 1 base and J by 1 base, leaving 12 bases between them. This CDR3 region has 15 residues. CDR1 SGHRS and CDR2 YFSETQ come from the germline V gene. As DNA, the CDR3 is TGCGCCAGCAGCTTGCCCGTTAACAGTTCCTACGAGCAGTACTTC. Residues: CASSLPVNSSYEQYF.

The CDR3: CASSGLAGASQGEQYF. DNA of the CDR3: TGTGCCAGCAGCGGACTGGCGGGGGCCTCCCAAGGCGAGCAGTACTTC. The chain combines TRBV9 with TRBJ2-5; a possible D gene is TRBD2 (7 bases). Gene TRBJ2-7 matches the end of the DNA better, so the J call may be wrong. This CDR3 is 16 amino acids long. Looked up from germline, CDR1 is SGDLS and CDR2 is YYNGEE.

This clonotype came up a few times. The CDR3 region is CSARDGSEGEQFF. For the CDR3, the DNA is TGCAGTGCTAGAGACGGGAGTGAGGGTGAGCAGTTCTTC. The rearrangement joins TRBV20-1 to TRBJ2-1; D might be TRBD2 (6 bases). CDR1 is DFQATT and CDR2 is SNEGSKA in the germline V gene (reference sequence). Trimming stripped 0 bases from V and 9 bases from J, with 12 bases between. The CDR3 consists of 13 residues.

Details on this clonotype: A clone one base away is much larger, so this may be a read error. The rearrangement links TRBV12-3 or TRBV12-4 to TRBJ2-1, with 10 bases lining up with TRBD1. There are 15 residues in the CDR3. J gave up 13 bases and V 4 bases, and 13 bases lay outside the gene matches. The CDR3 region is CASSSQDRGRETQFF. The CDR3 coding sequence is TGTGCCAGCAGTTCTCAGGACAGGGGGAGAGAGACCCAGTTCTTC.

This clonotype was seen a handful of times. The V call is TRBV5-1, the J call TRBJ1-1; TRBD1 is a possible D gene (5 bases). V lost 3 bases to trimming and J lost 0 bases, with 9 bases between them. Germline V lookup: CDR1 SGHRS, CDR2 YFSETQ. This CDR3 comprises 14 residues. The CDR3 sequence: CASSWDGVNTEAFF. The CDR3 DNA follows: TGCGCCAGCAGCTGGGACGGGGTGAACACTGAAGCTTTCTTT.

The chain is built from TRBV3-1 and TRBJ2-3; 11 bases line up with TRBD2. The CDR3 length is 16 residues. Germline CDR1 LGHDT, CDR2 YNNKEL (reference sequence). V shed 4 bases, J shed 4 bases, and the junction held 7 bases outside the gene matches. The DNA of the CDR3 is TGTGCCAGCAGCCCGATAGCGGGGGGGGACGCAGATACGCAGTATTTT. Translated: CASSPIAGGDADTQYF.

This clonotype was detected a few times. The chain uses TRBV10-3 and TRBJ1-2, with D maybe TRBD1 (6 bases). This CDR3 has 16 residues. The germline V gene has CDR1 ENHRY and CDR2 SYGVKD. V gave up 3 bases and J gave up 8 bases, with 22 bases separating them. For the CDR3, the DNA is TGTGCCATCAGTGATTGGGACCGGGACAAACTGGGAGGCTACACCTTC. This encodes CAISDWDRDKLGGYTF.

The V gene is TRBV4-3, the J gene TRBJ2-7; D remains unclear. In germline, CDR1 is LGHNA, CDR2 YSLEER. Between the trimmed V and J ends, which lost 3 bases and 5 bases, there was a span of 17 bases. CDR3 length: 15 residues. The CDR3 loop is CASSHERSSRNEQYF. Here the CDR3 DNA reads TGCGCCAGCAGCCATGAACGGTCCTCCAGGAACGAGCAGTACTTC.

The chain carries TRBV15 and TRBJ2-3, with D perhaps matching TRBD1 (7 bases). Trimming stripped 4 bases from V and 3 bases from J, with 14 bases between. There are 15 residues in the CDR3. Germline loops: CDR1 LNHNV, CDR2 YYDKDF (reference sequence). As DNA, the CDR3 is TGTGCCACCAGCACCGCCAGGGGGAGGACAGATACGCAGTATTTT. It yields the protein CATSTARGRTDTQYF.